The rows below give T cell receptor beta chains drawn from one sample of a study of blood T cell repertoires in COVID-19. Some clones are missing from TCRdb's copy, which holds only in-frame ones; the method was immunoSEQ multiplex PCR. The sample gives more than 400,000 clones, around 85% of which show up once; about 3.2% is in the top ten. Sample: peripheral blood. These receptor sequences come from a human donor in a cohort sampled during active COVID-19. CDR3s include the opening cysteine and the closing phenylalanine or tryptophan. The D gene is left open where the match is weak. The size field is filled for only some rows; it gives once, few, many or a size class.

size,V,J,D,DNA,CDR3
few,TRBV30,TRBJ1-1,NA,TGTGCCTGGAGCCACCCGACAGGACACACTGAAGCTTTCTTT,CAWSHPTGHTEAFF
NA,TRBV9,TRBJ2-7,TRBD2,TGTGCCAGCAGCGAAAATAGCGGGCCCCTCGAGCAGTACTTC,CASSENSGPLEQYF
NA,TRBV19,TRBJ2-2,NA,TGTGCCAGTAGTATATCAGGGGCAGACACCGGGGAGCTGTTTTTT,CASSISGADTGELFF
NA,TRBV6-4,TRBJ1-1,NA,TGTGCCAGCAGATCCCCACCTCGGGTCCCTGCGCACACTGAAGCTTTCTTT,CASRSPPRVPAHTEAFF
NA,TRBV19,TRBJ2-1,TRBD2,TGTGCCAGTAGTATGATGTCGCTAGCGGGAGTATATGAGCAGTTCTTC,CASSMMSLAGVYEQFF
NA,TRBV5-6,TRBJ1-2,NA,TGTGCCAGCAGCTTGGTCGTAGGTCGGGTATTTGGCTTC,CASSLVVGRVFGF
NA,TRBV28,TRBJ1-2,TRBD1,TGTGCCAGCAGCCTCGACAGGGGCCGAGGCTACACCTTC,CASSLDRGRGYTF
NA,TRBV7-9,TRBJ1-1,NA,TGTGCCAGCAGCAAACACCTCGAAGACACTGAAGCTTTCTTT,CASSKHLEDTEAFF
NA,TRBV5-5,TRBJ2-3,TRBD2,TGTGCCAGCAGCTTGGGGACTAGTTCCCAGTATTTT,CASSLGTSSQYF
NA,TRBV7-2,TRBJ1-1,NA,TGTGCCAGCAGCTTCGGGCCTAGCTCGAACACTGAAGCTTTCTTT,CASSFGPSSNTEAFF
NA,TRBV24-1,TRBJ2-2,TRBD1,TGTGCCACCAGTGGTCCGGGACAGGGGATTTCCAACACCGGGGAGCTGTTTTTT,CATSGPGQGISNTGELFF
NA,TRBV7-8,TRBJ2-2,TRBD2,TGTGCCAGCAGACCCCCGATGCGGGAGATTAACACCGGGGAGCTGTTTTTT,CASRPPMREINTGELFF
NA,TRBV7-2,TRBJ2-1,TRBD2,TGTGCCAGCAGTCATGGGACTAGCGGGAAGCATGAGCAGTTCTTC,CASSHGTSGKHEQFF
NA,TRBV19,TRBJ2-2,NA,TGTGCCAGTAGTCCCCGGGGTTCCCCCCACACCGGGGAGCTGTTTTTT,CASSPRGSPHTGELFF
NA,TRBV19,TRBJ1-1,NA,TGTGCCAGTAGTATACGGTTAGGAGGAAACACTGAAGCTTTCTTT,CASSIRLGGNTEAFF
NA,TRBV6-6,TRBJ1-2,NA,TGTGCCAGCACTTTAAACAGGGATAACTATGGCTACACCTTC,CASTLNRDNYGYTF
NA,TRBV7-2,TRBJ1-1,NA,TGTGCCAGCAGCTTAGACGATCTCCCAGACACTGAAGCTTTCTTT,CASSLDDLPDTEAFF
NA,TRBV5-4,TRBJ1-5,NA,TGTGCCAGCAGCTTGCGGCAGGGCCCCAATCAGCCCCAGCATTTT,CASSLRQGPNQPQHF
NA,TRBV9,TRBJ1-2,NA,TGTGCCAGCAGCGTAACTCAGGGTGGCAGCGGCTACACCTTC,CASSVTQGGSGYTF
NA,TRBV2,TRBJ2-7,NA,TGTGCCAGCACTGGGCAGGGGACATACGAGCAGTACTTC,CASTGQGTYEQYF
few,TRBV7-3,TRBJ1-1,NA,TGTGCCAGCAGCTTATATATGAACACTGAAGCTTTCTTT,CASSLYMNTEAFF
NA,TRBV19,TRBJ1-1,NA,TGTGCCAGTAGGCTATTCCCGGGACAAATGAACACTGAAGCTTTCTTT,CASRLFPGQMNTEAFF
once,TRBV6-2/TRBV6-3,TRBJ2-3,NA,TGTGCCAGCAGTTACCACGAGCCAGATACGCAGTATTTT,CASSYHEPDTQYF
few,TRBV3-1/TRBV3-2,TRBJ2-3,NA,TGTGCCAGCAGCCAGGCCTCCGGGACACGGGTGTACTTT,CASSQASGTRVYF
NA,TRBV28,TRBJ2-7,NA,TGTGCCAGCAGTTTACGGGGTTCACCCGCCTACGAGCAGTACTTC,CASSLRGSPAYEQYF
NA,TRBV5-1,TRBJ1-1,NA,TGCGCCAGCAGCCCCGGGGGACCCGGGTTTGGGAACACTGAAGCTTTCTTT,CASSPGGPGFGNTEAFF
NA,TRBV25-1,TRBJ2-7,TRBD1,TGTGCCAGCAGTCACGGGACAGGGAGGTCCTACGAGCAGTACTTC,CASSHGTGRSYEQYF
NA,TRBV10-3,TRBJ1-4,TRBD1,TGTGCCATCAGTGACTACAGGGGAACTAATGAAAAACTGTTTTTT,CAISDYRGTNEKLFF
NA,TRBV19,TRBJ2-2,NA,TGTGCCAGTAGTATTTCACGACTGAACACCGGGGAGCTGTTTTTT,CASSISRLNTGELFF
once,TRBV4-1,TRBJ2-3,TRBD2,TGCGCCAGCAGCCAAGATCGTGGACTAGCGGGTCGGGGCCCAGATACGCAGTATTTT,CASSQDRGLAGRGPDTQYF
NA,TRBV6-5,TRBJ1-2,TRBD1,TGTGCCAGCAGTTACACCCGGGACAGGGGACTCGATGGCTACACCTTC,CASSYTRDRGLDGYTF
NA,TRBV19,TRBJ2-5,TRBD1,TGTGCCAGTAGTTCCATGGGACAGGGTGGGGAGACCCAGTACTTC,CASSSMGQGGETQYF
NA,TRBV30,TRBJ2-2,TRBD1,TGTGCCTGGAGTGTTCTAAGGGGGCGAGCCACCGGGGAGCTGTTTTTT,CAWSVLRGRATGELFF
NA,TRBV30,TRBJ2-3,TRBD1,TGTGCCTGGAGTGCATTCTGGGGGACAGGGGGCCCAGATACGCAGTATTTT,CAWSAFWGTGGPDTQYF
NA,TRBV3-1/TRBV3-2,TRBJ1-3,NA,TGTGCCAGCAGCCCCCTCTCGTCGGGGTTTGGAAACACCATATATTTT,CASSPLSSGFGNTIYF
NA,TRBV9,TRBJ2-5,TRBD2,TGTGCCAGCAGCATCGGGACTAGCGGGCGCTTCTCGGGAGAGACCCAGTACTTC,CASSIGTSGRFSGETQYF
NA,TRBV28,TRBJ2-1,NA,TGTGCCAGCAGAATAACTGGGGGGACTGAGCAGTTCTTC,CASRITGGTEQFF
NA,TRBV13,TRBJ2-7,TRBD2,TGTGCCAGCAGCCCACAGCGGGGGCGCGGGGGGAATCATGAGCAGTACTTC,CASSPQRGRGGNHEQYF
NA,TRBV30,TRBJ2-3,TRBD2,TGTGCCTGGAGTGTAGGGACTAGCGGGAACACAGATACGCAGTATTTT,CAWSVGTSGNTDTQYF
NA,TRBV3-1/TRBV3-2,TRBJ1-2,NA,TGTGCCAGCAGCCAAGATTCAGCAGGGAGGGGCTACACCTTC,CASSQDSAGRGYTF
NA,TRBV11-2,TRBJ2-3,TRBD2,TGTGCCAGCAGCCCCGCGCGCGGGAGTCCCGTGACGCAGTATTTT,CASSPARGSPVTQYF
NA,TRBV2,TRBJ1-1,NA,TGTGCCATCGTAGGACTGCGGAACACTGAAGCTTTCTTT,CAIVGLRNTEAFF
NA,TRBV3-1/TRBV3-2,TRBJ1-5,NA,TGTGCCAGCAGCCAAGATCGGGTGATTCAGCCCCAGCATTTT,CASSQDRVIQPQHF
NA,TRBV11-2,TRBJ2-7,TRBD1,TGTGCCAGCAGCCCGGGGACAGGGCTATACGAGCAGTACTTC,CASSPGTGLYEQYF
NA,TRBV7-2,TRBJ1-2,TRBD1,TGTGCCAGCAGCCGTCGGACAGGGGGCCAAGACTATGGCTACACCTTC,CASSRRTGGQDYGYTF
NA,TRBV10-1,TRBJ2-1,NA,TGCGCCAGCAGTGGGGGAATAGCGAGCTCCTACAATGAGCAGTTCTTC,CASSGGIASSYNEQFF
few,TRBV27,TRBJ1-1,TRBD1,TGTGCCAGCAGGAACTCAGGGGGCACTGAAGCTTTCTTT,CASRNSGGTEAFF
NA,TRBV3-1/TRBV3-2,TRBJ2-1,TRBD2,TGTGCCAGCAGGCCCGGACTAGCGGACCCTACCTCCTACAATGAGCAGTTCTTC,CASRPGLADPTSYNEQFF
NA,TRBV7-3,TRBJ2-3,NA,TGTGCCAGCAGCTCCTCGGGGTCGAGCACAGATACGCAGTATTTT,CASSSSGSSTDTQYF
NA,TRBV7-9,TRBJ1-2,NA,TGTGCCAGCAGTGTACCAGGGGCTTTTGGTGGCTACACCTTC,CASSVPGAFGGYTF
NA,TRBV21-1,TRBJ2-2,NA,TGTGCCAGCAGCAAAGAAACTAGGAGTATTGAATGTAGCACCGGGGAGCTGTTTTTT,CASSKETRSIECSTGELFF